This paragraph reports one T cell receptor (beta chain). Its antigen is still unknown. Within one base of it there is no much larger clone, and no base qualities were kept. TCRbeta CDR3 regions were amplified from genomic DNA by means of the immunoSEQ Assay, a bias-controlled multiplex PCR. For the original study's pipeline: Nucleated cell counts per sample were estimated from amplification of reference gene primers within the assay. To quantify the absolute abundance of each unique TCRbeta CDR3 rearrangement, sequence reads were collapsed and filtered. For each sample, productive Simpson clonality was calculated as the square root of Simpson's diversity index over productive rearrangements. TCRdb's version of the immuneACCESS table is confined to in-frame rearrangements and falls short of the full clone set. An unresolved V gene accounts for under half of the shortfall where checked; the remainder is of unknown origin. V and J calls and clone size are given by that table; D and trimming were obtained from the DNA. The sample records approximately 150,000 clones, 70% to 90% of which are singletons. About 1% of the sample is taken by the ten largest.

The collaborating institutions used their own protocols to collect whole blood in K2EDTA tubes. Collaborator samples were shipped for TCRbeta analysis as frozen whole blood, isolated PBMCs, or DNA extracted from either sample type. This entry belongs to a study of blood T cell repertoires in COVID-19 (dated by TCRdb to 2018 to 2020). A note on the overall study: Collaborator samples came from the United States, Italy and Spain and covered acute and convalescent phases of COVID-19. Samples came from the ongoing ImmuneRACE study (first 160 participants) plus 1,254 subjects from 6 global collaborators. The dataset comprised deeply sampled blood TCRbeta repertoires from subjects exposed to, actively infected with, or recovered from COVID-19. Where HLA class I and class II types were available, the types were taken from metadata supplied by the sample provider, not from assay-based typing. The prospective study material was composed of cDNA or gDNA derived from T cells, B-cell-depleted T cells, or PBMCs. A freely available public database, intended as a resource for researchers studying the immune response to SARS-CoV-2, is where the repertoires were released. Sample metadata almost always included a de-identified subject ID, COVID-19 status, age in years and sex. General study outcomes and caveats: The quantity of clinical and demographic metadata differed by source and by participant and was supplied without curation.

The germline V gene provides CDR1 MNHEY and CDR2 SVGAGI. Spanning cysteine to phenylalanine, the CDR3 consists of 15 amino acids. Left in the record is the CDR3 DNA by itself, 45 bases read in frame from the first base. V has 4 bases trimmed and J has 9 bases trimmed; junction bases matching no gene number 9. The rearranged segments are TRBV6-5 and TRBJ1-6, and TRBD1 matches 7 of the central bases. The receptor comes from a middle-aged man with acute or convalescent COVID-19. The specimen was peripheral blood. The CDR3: CASSSDRSTGSPLHF. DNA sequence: TGTGCCAGCAGTTCGGACAGGTCCACAGGTTCACCCCTCCACTTT.